A selection of T cell receptor beta chains follows, all from one sample in a study of T cells in localized non-small cell lung cancer. Using immunoSEQ multiplex PCR, the repertoire was profiled, and TCRdb retains in-frame clones only, with some absent. The sample has roughly 17,000 clones; around 83% are singletons. The material sequenced was peripheral blood, taken before any cancer treatment. The receptors were sampled from a male donor older than 55 with stage III lung adenocarcinoma. The CDR3 runs from the conserved cysteine through the conserved F or W. D genes are given only for firm matches. Rows give clone size only sometimes, using once, few, many, or a class for an expanded clone.

CDR3 DNA,CDR3 protein,D gene,clone size,V gene,J gene
TGTGCCAGCAGCTCCCATCAGTCAACTAATGAAAAACTGTTTTTT,CASSSHQSTNEKLFF,NA,NA,TRBV6-6,TRBJ1-4
TGTGCCAGCAGCTCAAGACTAGCGGGGGGCGAACCGGGCACCGGGGAGCTGTTTTTT,CASSSRLAGGEPGTGELFF,TRBD2,NA,TRBV7-9,TRBJ2-2
TGTGCCTGGAGTGGAGATAGCAATCAGCCCCAGCATTTT,CAWSGDSNQPQHF,NA,NA,TRBV30,TRBJ1-5
TGTGCCATTGGACAGGGTATCAACAATGAGCAGTTCTTC,CAIGQGINNEQFF,TRBD1,NA,TRBV30,TRBJ2-1
TGTGCCTGGAGCGGAGGGGGGACACAAGAGACCCAGTACTTC,CAWSGGGTQETQYF,NA,NA,TRBV30,TRBJ2-5
TGTGCCAGCAGTAGACAGGGGAATAATCAGCCCCAGCATTTT,CASSRQGNNQPQHF,TRBD1,few,TRBV2,TRBJ1-5
TGCGCCAGCAGCTCCCCTGAGGACGGGGCCTACGGCTACACCTTC,CASSSPEDGAYGYTF,NA,NA,TRBV5-1,TRBJ1-2
TGTGCCAGCAGCGCCGGACTAGCTGCCCCAGATACGCAGTATTTT,CASSAGLAAPDTQYF,TRBD2,NA,TRBV2,TRBJ2-3
TGTGCCAGCAGCGGGGAGGTAACAGCTAATTCACCCCTCCACTTT,CASSGEVTANSPLHF,NA,NA,TRBV11-2,TRBJ1-6
TGTGCCAGCAGCGCTACATTGGTTAATTCACCCCTCCACTTT,CASSATLVNSPLHF,NA,NA,TRBV6-1,TRBJ1-6
TGTGCCAGCAGTTTACTAGGCTTGAAAACCCAGTACTTC,CASSLLGLKTQYF,NA,NA,TRBV2,TRBJ2-5
TGTGCCAGCAGCGTAGATGGGGTAGCCGATGAAAAACTGTTTTTT,CASSVDGVADEKLFF,NA,NA,TRBV9,TRBJ1-4
TGTGCCAGCAGATTCGGGGGTTCTGGGGCCAACGTCCTGACTTTC,CASRFGGSGANVLTF,NA,NA,TRBV2,TRBJ2-6
TGTGCCAGCAGCTTACAGGGTTACGAGCAGTACTTC,CASSLQGYEQYF,NA,NA,TRBV7-9,TRBJ2-7
TGTGCCAGTAGTACGGCGCATTCTGGGGCCAACGTCCTGACTTTC,CASSTAHSGANVLTF,NA,NA,TRBV19,TRBJ2-6
TGTGCCAGCTCACCACCTTGGGGCATGTCTGAAGCTTTCTTT,CASSPPWGMSEAFF,NA,NA,TRBV18,TRBJ1-1
TGTGCCAGCACCGACGACAAAGGGCGATCACCCCTCCACTTT,CASTDDKGRSPLHF,NA,few,TRBV27,TRBJ1-6
TGTGCCAGCAGCCAAGATGAGCGGGGGAACTACAATGAGCAGTTCTTC,CASSQDERGNYNEQFF,TRBD2,NA,TRBV4-2,TRBJ2-1
TGTGCCAGCAGCCAAGCCGGGACTAGCGGGGGTTTCGAGACCCAGTACTTC,CASSQAGTSGGFETQYF,TRBD2,NA,TRBV4-2,TRBJ2-5